One sample yielded the 3 T cell receptor beta chains listed below, sequenced in a study of control samples from healthy donors and cancer patients. Measured with immunoSEQ multiplex PCR; TCRdb has only the in-frame clones, and not every one. Among more than 95,000 clones, over 75% were seen once, and the ten largest hold less than 9.5%. The material sequenced was blood. The receptor set was obtained from a man aged 40-49 years in good health.

The V and J genes are TRBV10-3 and TRBJ1-4, with D possibly being TRBD1 (6 bases). Per germline, CDR1 ENHRY and CDR2 SYGVKD. The ends were cut back, 2 bases at V and 8 bases at J, with 15 bases in the middle. This CDR3 is built from 15 residues. The CDR3 region has the DNA TGTGCCATCAGTGAGGGGTTGGGGGGCGAAGAAAAACTGTTTTTT. Protein product: CAISEGLGGEEKLFF.

This sequence joins TRBV2 and TRBJ1-2; a weak D match, TRBD1 (6 bases). V lost 6 bases and J lost 0, with 14 bases in between. Germline CDR1 and CDR2: SNHLY and FYNNEI. CDR3 size: 15 residues. This CDR3 reads CASRTQGFANYGYTF. CDR3 DNA: TGTGCCAGCAGGACTCAGGGGTTCGCTAACTATGGCTACACCTTC. The whole variable domain, remainder taken from reference TRBV2 and TRBJ1-2, is EPEVTQTPSHQVTQMGQEVILRCVPISNHLYFYWYRQILGQKVEFLVSFYNNEISEKSEIFDDQFSVERPDGSNFTLKIRSTKLEDSAMYFCASRTQGFANYGYTFGSGTRLTVV.

The chain carries TRBV4-3 and TRBJ1-2; weak D call: TRBD1 (6 bases). This CDR3 is built from 16 residues. The V end lost 0 bases, the J end lost 4 bases, and 15 bases lay between the germline ends. Per the germline V gene, CDR1 is LGHNA and CDR2 is YSLEER. The CDR3 nucleotides are TGCGCCAGCAGCCAAGATTTTACAGGGATGGGCTATGGCTACACCTTC. This sequence encodes CASSQDFTGMGYGYTF.